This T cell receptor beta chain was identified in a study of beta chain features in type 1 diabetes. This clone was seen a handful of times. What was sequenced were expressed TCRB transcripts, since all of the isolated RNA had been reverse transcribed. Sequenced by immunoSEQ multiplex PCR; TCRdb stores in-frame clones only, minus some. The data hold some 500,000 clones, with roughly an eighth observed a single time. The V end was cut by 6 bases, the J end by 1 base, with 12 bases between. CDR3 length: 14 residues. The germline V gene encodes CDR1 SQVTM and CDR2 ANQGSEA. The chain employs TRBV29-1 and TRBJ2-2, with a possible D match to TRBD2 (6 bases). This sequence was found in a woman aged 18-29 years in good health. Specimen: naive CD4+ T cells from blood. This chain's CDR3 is CSVMPGLNTGELFF. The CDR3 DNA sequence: TGCAGCGTGATGCCGGGACTGAACACCGGGGAGCTGTTTTTT.